The present TCR beta chain was sequenced within a study of blood T cell repertoires in COVID-19. Across the whole study: COVID-19 samples, acute and convalescent, were from the United States, Italy and Spain.

Here immunoSEQ multiplex PCR was the method, and the copy in TCRdb shows in-frame clones only, minus some. In the table there are about 150,000 clones, around 87% of which are singletons. The V gene end was trimmed by 4 bases and the J gene end by 6 bases; junction bases not matched to a gene: 3. The CDR3 is made up of 13 amino acids. Which cohort a participant joined came from the clinical history participants gave. What was sequenced was PBMCs or T cells enriched from blood (not recorded which). The rearrangement links TRBV12-3 or TRBV12-4 to TRBJ1-1; 9 positions match TRBD1. This receptor was obtained from a woman in her 40s who had been exposed to COVID-19. The CDR3 sequence is CASSSWTGAEAFF. The CDR3 nucleotides are TGTGCCAGCAGTTCCTGGACAGGGGCTGAAGCTTTCTTT.